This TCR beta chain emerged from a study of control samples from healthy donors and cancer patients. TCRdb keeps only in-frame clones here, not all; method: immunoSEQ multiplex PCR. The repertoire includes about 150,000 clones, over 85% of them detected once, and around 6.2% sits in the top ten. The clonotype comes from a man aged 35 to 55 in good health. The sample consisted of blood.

The CDR3 loop reads CASSPSDRAANEKLFF. CDR3 nucleotide sequence: TGTGCCAGCTCACCGTCCGACAGGGCGGCTAATGAAAAACTGTTTTTT. The chain has TRBV18 and TRBJ1-4, with 7 bases lining up with TRBD1. The CDR3 consists of 16 residues. V shed 3 bases, J shed 3 bases, and the junction held 7 bases outside the gene matches. Germline V gene sequence: CDR1 KGHSH, CDR2 LQKENI.